Presented here are 14 T cell receptor beta chains from one specimen sequenced in a study of T cell changes during pregnancy in multiple sclerosis (dated by TCRdb to about 2019). The library relied on the immunoSEQ multiplex PCR assay. Held by TCRdb, this immuneACCESS table contains in-frame sequences only and omits some clones. Under half of the omission traces to an unresolved V gene where checked; the cause of the rest is unknown. For this sample the table gives 45,000 to 60,000 clones, of which under 95% were detected only once. Just over 3% of the sample lies in the top ten. The sample was CD8+ T cells from peripheral blood mononuclear cells, taken before pregnancy. These receptors were obtained from a female donor with multiple sclerosis, enrolled in a pregnancy study.

The chain employs TRBV9 and TRBJ1-2; D is possibly TRBD1 (5 bases). V was cut by 0 bases and J by 8 bases, with 11 bases left in between. This CDR3 comprises 13 residues. From germline, CDR1 is SGDLS and CDR2 YYNGEE. The DNA of the CDR3 is TGTGCCAGCAGCGTAGGGGGGGGTGGGGGCTACACCTTC. The encoded protein is CASSVGGGGGYTF.

This chain uses TRBV29-1 with TRBJ2-7; tentative D call: TRBD1 (6 bases). The CDR3 is made up of 16 amino acids. Trimming left V 2 bases short and J 4 bases short, with 21 bases between. CDR1 SQVTM and CDR2 ANQGSEA come from the germline V gene. This chain's CDR3 is CSVELADRSRGYEQYF. The CDR3 nucleotides read TGCAGCGTTGAACTAGCAGACAGGTCGCGAGGGTACGAGCAGTACTTC.

V is TRBV5-4 and J is TRBJ1-1; a possible D gene is TRBD1 (6 bases). The CDR3 runs to 13 residues. V gave up 4 bases and J gave up 8 bases, with 15 bases separating them. Per the germline V gene, CDR1 is SGHNT and CDR2 is YYREEE (reference sequence). The CDR3, as DNA: TGTGCCAGCAGCAGCAGGGGATCCTACGAAGCTTTCTTT. Its protein product is CASSSRGSYEAFF.

The rearrangement links TRBV2 to TRBJ1-5; 8 nucleotides match TRBD1. The junction had 11 bases not matched to a gene; V was cut back by 5 bases and J by 5 bases. Germline values: CDR1 SNHLY, CDR2 FYNNEI. This CDR3 is 16 amino acids long. CDR3 nucleotide sequence: TGTGCCAGCAGTCCACCCGGACAGGGAAGGGATCAGCCCCAGCATTTT. The encoded protein is CASSPPGQGRDQPQHF.

The chain uses TRBV7-2 and TRBJ1-2; 8 nucleotides line up with TRBD1. There are 14 residues in the CDR3. The V gene's germline CDR1 is SGHTA and CDR2 FQGNSA. V shed 5 bases, J shed 3 bases, and the junction held 5 bases outside the gene matches. The CDR3 spells CASSQTGGDYGYTF. The CDR3 DNA is TGTGCCAGCAGCCAAACAGGGGGAGACTATGGCTACACCTTC.

The chain is built from TRBV5-5 and TRBJ2-3; a possible D gene is TRBD2 (7 bases). CDR1 is SGHKS, CDR2 YYEKEE, per germline (reference sequence). V was cut by 4 bases and J by 6 bases, with 12 bases left in between. The CDR3 totals 13 residues. The CDR3 DNA sequence: TGTGCCAGCAGCGGGGGGGGCCAGGATACGCAGTATTTT. This gives the protein CASSGGGQDTQYF.

This clone was observed a few times. The rearrangement joins TRBV6-6 to TRBJ2-1; D may be TRBD1 (7 bases). Germline V lookup: CDR1 MNHNY, CDR2 SVGAGI (reference sequence). The CDR3 loop spans 14 amino acids. The V end lost 4 bases, the J end lost 4 bases, and 11 bases lay between the germline ends. CDR3 loop: CASSSGDSYNEQFF. The CDR3 DNA sequence: TGTGCCAGCAGTTCGGGGGACAGTTACAATGAGCAGTTCTTC.

This clone was seen only once. The gene calls are TRBV27 and TRBJ1-1, with a tentative D call TRBD1 (6 bases). The germline V and J ends were trimmed by 2 bases and 8 bases, with 15 bases remaining between them. CDR3 length: 14 residues. The germline V gene encodes CDR1 MNHEY and CDR2 SMNVEV (reference sequence). The CDR3 coding sequence is TGTGCCAGCAGTTTAACACAGGGCCTGGGGGAAGCTTTCTTT. Translated, it gives CASSLTQGLGEAFF.

J is TRBJ2-7 and V is TRBV7-7; D is uncertain. CDR1 is SSHAT, CDR2 FNYEAQ, per germline (reference sequence). The CDR3 runs 13 residues. With 5 bases removed from V and 5 bases from J, the gap between germline ends came to 13 bases. The CDR3 spells CASSPAVGHEQYF. In nucleotides, the CDR3 is TGTGCCAGCAGCCCGGCGGTCGGCCACGAGCAGTACTTC. The complete variable domain, with remaining parts taken from reference TRBV7-7 and TRBJ2-7, reads GAGVSQSPRYKVTKRGQDVTLRCDPISSHATLYWYQQALGQGPEFLTYFNYEAQPDKSGLPSDRFSAERPEGSISTLTIQRTEQRDSAMYRCASSPAVGHEQYFGPGTRLTVT.

The chain recombines TRBV5-4 with TRBJ1-1; TRBD1 matches 8 bases. CDR3 length: 17 residues. The germline CDR1 and CDR2 sequences are SGHNT and YYREEE (reference sequence). With 4 bases clipped from V and 7 bases from J, the junction kept 18 bases outside the gene matches. Here the CDR3 reads CASSPGTGIYLGVEAFF. In nucleotides, the CDR3 is TGTGCCAGCAGCCCAGGGACAGGAATTTATCTTGGGGTTGAAGCTTTCTTT.

The gene calls are TRBV11-2 and TRBJ2-5, with D possibly TRBD1 on 6 matching bases. The V end was cut by 1 base, the J end by 4 bases, with 13 bases between. CDR3 length: 15 amino acids. CDR1 SGHAT and CDR2 FQNNGV come from the germline V gene. The CDR3 coding sequence is TGTGCCAGCAGCTTAGGTCCAGGGGCGAGAGAGACCCAGTACTTC. This translates into CASSLGPGARETQYF.

This clone showed up just a few times. The DNA for the CDR3 is TGTGCCAGCAGTTACTCCAGCGTCACAGATACGCAGTATTTT. It encodes CASSYSSVTDTQYF. The J gene is TRBJ2-3, the V gene TRBV6-6, with D hard to call. With 0 bases removed from V and 2 bases from J, the gap between germline ends came to 6 bases. The CDR3 consists of 14 residues. Germline CDR1 is MNHNY and CDR2 is SVGAGI (reference sequence).

This sequence joins TRBV6-5 and TRBJ1-1, with 7 bases lining up with TRBD1. V trimming: 10 bases; J trimming: 1 base; junction bases outside the gene matches: 6. Germline values: CDR1 MNHEY, CDR2 SVGAGI. The CDR3 length is 13 residues. The CDR3 spells CATTGTENTEAFF. CDR3 DNA: TGTGCCACCACCGGGACAGAGAACACTGAAGCTTTCTTT.

The CDR3 DNA follows: TGTGCCAGCAGCTTGCGGCCTAGCGGGGAAGAGACCCAGTACTTC. Translated: CASSLRPSGEETQYF. The genes are TRBV5-6 and TRBJ2-5; 9 bases are a match to TRBD2. The J segment lost 3 bases and the V segment lost 1 base, leaving 4 bases of the junction unmatched. Germline values: CDR1 SGHDT, CDR2 YYEEEE. The CDR3 consists of 15 residues.